This TCR beta chain was captured in a study of OX40 agonist ivuxolimab in advanced cancers. TCRdb's copy holds only in-frame clones and misses some; the assay was immunoSEQ multiplex PCR. The sample includes 65,000 to 80,000 clones, 85% of them seen just once. Germline CDR1 reads SGHTA; CDR2 reads FQGNSA. CDR3 length: 15 amino acids. Deletions cut 4 bases from V and 3 bases from J, with 15 bases between. This sequence joins TRBV7-2 and TRBJ1-2; D is unclear. Sequences were derived from CD4+ or CD8+ T cells sorted from blood, sampled in a trial of the OX40 agonist ivuxolimab. The clonotype comes from an adult with an advanced solid tumor such as melanoma, head and neck, liver or kidney cancer. DNA of the CDR3: TGTGCCAGCAGCTCCTCCGGTACGTCGGACTATGGCTACACCTTC. Translating gives CASSSSGTSDYGYTF.